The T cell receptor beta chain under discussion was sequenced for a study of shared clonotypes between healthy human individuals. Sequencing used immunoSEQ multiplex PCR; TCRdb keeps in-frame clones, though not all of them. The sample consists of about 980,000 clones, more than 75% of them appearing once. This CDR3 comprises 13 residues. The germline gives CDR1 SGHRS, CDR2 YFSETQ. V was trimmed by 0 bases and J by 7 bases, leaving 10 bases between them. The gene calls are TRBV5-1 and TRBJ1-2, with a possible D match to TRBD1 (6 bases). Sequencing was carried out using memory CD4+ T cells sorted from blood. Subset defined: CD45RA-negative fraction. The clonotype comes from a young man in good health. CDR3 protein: CASSLGTVRGYTF. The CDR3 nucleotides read TGCGCCAGCAGCTTGGGGACAGTCCGTGGCTACACCTTC.